This T cell receptor beta chain was documented in a study of cytomegalovirus exposure and HLA in healthy donors. In regard to this clone: Its antigen is undetermined.

In the PCR, 60 Vbeta and 13 Jbeta primers were used. Data came from immunoSEQ multiplex PCR; TCRdb stores just in-frame clones and leaves some out. In the table there are more than 110,000 clones, 76% of which are singletons. Broader study findings: Later analysis found that TCR beta chains associated with HLA were more clonally expanded than other, equally common chains. Listed as cytomegalovirus-associated were 170 or so TCR beta chains.

V lost 9 bases, J lost 4 bases, and 8 bases stayed unmatched. Germline CDR1 MDHEN, CDR2 SYDVKM. The length of the CDR3 is 14 residues. Healthy donors of bone marrow made up the group. The chain recombines TRBV28 with TRBJ2-2; 7 nucleotides agree with TRBD1. The sequence came from a man between 18 and 35 years old in good health and CMV-seronegative. The sequenced sample consisted of PBMCs. CDR3 region: CASNQQGFTGELFF. The CDR3 region has the DNA TGTGCCAGTAACCAACAGGGGTTCACCGGGGAGCTGTTTTTT.